This T cell receptor (beta chain) was sequenced for a study of beta chain features in type 1 diabetes. Background on the study: Healthy donors, compared against patients, showed similar age, gender and cell yields.

As every portion of the isolated RNA was reverse transcribed, the sequencing read expressed TCRB transcripts. Some clones are missing from TCRdb's copy, which holds only in-frame ones; the method was immunoSEQ multiplex PCR. Of under 400,000 clones in the sample, 12% to 15% were seen once. The V segment lost 0 bases and the J segment 5 bases; nucleotides outside the gene matches: 4. The CDR3 spans 14 residues. Per the germline V gene, CDR1 is SGHNT and CDR2 is YYREEE (reference sequence). Concerning this clone: The antigen remains unidentified.

Findings and caveats of the study: For patients, the naive, central memory and Treg TCRB repertoires appeared more alike than for healthy donors. There was no resolution here of whether HLA type influences TCRB rearrangement.

Sequenced: central memory CD4+ T cells from blood. The V call is TRBV5-4, the J call TRBJ2-5; 7 bases map to TRBD1. The receptor was derived from a man between 25 and 39 years old in good health. The CDR3 loop is CASSLEGGRETQYF. The CDR3 region has the DNA TGTGCCAGCAGCTTGGAAGGGGGCCGGGAGACCCAGTACTTC.